The sequence of this T cell receptor (beta chain) was determined in a study of OX40 agonist ivuxolimab in advanced cancers. The trim removed 7 bases at V and 0 bases at J, leaving 2 bases unmatched. CDR1 and CDR2 from the germline V gene are MDHEN and SYDVKM. The CDR3 covers 14 residues. This clone was seen a single time. What it binds is unknown. General study findings and limits: Relative to CD4+, CD8+ T cells held more expanded clones on average. Normalized expansion of T-cell clones was also low for some nonresponders.

TCRdb's copy holds only in-frame clones and misses some; the assay was immunoSEQ multiplex PCR. The sample carries some 100,000 clones, approximately 90% recorded once. The clonotype comes from an adult with an advanced solid tumor such as melanoma, head and neck, liver or kidney cancer. The specimen comprised CD4+ or CD8+ T cells sorted from blood, sampled in a trial of the OX40 agonist ivuxolimab. The chain has TRBV28 and TRBJ2-1; 8 bases line up with TRBD2. CDR3 sequence reads: CASISGSSYNEQFF. DNA for the CDR3: TGTGCCAGCATAAGCGGGAGCTCCTACAATGAGCAGTTCTTC.